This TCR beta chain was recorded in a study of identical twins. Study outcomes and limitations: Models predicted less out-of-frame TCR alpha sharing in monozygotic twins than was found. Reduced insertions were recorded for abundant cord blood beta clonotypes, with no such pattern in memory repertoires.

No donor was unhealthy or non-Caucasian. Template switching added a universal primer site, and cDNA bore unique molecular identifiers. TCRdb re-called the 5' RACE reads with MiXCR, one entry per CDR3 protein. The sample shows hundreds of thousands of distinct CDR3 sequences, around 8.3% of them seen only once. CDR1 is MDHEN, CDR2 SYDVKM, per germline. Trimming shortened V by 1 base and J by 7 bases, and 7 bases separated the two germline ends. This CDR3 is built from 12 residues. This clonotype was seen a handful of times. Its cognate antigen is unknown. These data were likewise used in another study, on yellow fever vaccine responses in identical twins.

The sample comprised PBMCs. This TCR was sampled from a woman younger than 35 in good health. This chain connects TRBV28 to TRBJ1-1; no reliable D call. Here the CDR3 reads CASSLYVGEAFF. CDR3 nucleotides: TGTGCCAGCAGTTTATACGTCGGTGAAGCTTTCTTT.